This TCR beta chain appears in the sequencing data of a study of blood T cells in healthy people across ages. Looking at the study overall: Template-switching capture recovered about one barcoded beta molecule per two T cells.

Comments on this clonotype: Its antigen remains unidentified.

General study results and limits: It was held that the diversity estimates obtained from one million T cells were underestimates. Among T cells, TCR beta diversity per million cells dropped roughly linearly as age rose.

A J-beta primer mix and a sample-barcoded 5' primer were used in a second PCR of about 7 to 12 cycles. TCRdb used MiXCR to reprocess the 5' RACE reads, holding one entry per CDR3 protein. The table has about 760,000 distinct CDR3 sequences, about 25% seen once. The CDR3 extends over 13 amino acids. J gave up 3 bases and V 4 bases, and 5 bases lay outside the gene matches. The V gene's germline CDR1 is SQVTM and CDR2 ANQGSEA. These data also formed part of another study, on T cells of mothers and their children. In that study: There were over 9 million TCR beta CDR3 reads from each mother and about 3 million from each child.

The clonotype originates from a boy under 18 in good health. Sequencing was performed on blood. The V call is TRBV29-1, the J call TRBJ2-5; 7 positions match TRBD2. This CDR3 is CSVAGDYKETQYF. As DNA, the CDR3 is TGCAGCGTTGCCGGGGACTACAAAGAGACCCAGTACTTC. Combining the CDR3 with reference TRBV29-1 and TRBJ2-5 gives the whole variable domain SAVISQKPSRDICQRGTSLTIQCQVDSQVTMMFWYRQQPGQSLTLIATANQGSEATYESGFVIDKFPISRPNLTFSTLTVSNMSPEDSSIYLCSVAGDYKETQYFGPGTRLLVL.